This record covers a single T cell receptor (beta chain). This clone was seen just once. Its antigen remains unidentified. Qualities for individual bases were not recorded, and no much larger clone is one base off. The immunoSEQ Assay, a bias-controlled multiplex PCR, was used to amplify TCRbeta CDR3 regions from genomic DNA. In the original analysis: The number of nucleated cells in each sample was estimated by amplification of reference gene primers within the assay. Sequence reads were collapsed and filtered to measure the absolute abundance of every unique TCRbeta CDR3 rearrangement. For each sample, productive Simpson clonality was calculated as the square root of Simpson's diversity index across productive rearrangements. The table comes from immuneACCESS by way of TCRdb, which keeps in-frame sequences with V and J called. Part of the clones is missing from these tables; in studies checked, under half for an unresolved V gene and the rest for unknown reasons. The V and J calls and clone size come from that table; D and trimming were worked out from the DNA. The sample records a few hundred thousand clones, approximately 91% of which are singletons. The top ten hold approximately 2.5% of the sample.

From the cysteine up to the phenylalanine, the CDR3 has a length of 16 residues. CDR3 DNA only is kept here, 48 bases in frame from base 1. One collaborating source in Seattle enrolled patients while the patients were actively infected and followed the patients over time throughout the course of disease. Each collaborating institution followed its own protocols to collect whole blood in K2EDTA tubes. For TCRbeta analysis, collaborators shipped samples as frozen whole blood, isolated PBMCs, or DNA extracted from either of those sample types. This record comes from a study of blood T cell repertoires in COVID-19 (TCRdb year 2020). General notes on the study: Collaborator samples came from the United States, Italy and Spain and covered acute and convalescent phases of COVID-19. The material from the prospective study consisted of cDNA or gDNA derived from T cells, B-cell-depleted T cells, or PBMCs. The dataset comprised deeply sampled blood TCRbeta repertoires from subjects exposed to, actively infected with, or recovered from COVID-19. A freely available public database, intended as a resource for researchers studying the immune response to SARS-CoV-2, is where the repertoires were released. The samples were drawn from two sources: the first 160 participants of the ongoing ImmuneRACE study, and 1,200 or so subjects contributed by 6 global collaborators. Sample metadata almost always included a de-identified subject ID, COVID-19 status, age in years and sex. HLA class I and class II types, where available, came from metadata supplied by the sample provider rather than from assay-based typing. The research as a whole found: The quantity of clinical and demographic metadata differed by source and by participant and was supplied without curation.

In this chain, TRBV21-1 is recombined with TRBJ2-3; no check of the table's D call, TRBD2, against the DNA was made. TRBV21-1 is given as a pseudogene. Sequenced sample: peripheral blood. This TCR was recovered from a young adult with COVID-19, enrolled during active disease. Read as DNA, the sequence is TGTGCCAGCAGCACCATAGCGGGAGGCGTCACAGATACGCAGTATTTT. Translation gives CASSTIAGGVTDTQYF.